These 25 T cell receptor beta chains came from one sample sequenced in a study of blood T cell repertoires in COVID-19. Only in-frame clones appear in the TCRdb table, and some are missing; sequencing was by immunoSEQ multiplex PCR. The sample has approximately 85,000 clones; around four fifths are singletons. Sequenced sample: peripheral blood. These receptor sequences come from a woman aged 70-85 years with active or convalescent COVID-19.

This clone has only a few counts. CDR3: CASSLGTGLVELFF. The CDR3, as DNA: TGTGCCAGCAGCTTAGGAACAGGGTTGGTGGAGCTGTTTTTT. The genes are TRBV7-9 and TRBJ2-2, with D perhaps matching TRBD1 (6 bases). This CDR3 comprises 14 residues. V was trimmed by 1 base and J by 10 bases, leaving 13 bases between them. Germline assignment: CDR1 SEHNR and CDR2 FQNEAQ (reference sequence). Based on the CDR3 plus reference TRBV7-9 and TRBJ2-2, the full variable domain is DTGVSQNPRHKITKRGQNVTFRCDPISEHNRLYWYRQTLGQGPEFLTYFQNEAQLEKSRLLSDRFSAERPKGSFSTLEIQRTEQGDSAMYLCASSLGTGLVELFFGEGSRLTVL.

This clone was observed once. The chain uses TRBV19 and TRBJ1-4, with 9 nucleotides matching TRBD1. Unmatched junction bases numbered 11, after V lost 8 bases and J lost 7 bases. Per the germline V gene, CDR1 is LNHDA and CDR2 is SQIVND (reference sequence). The length of the CDR3 is 15 residues. CDR3 loop: CASAVDGTGFEKLFF. The CDR3 DNA sequence: TGTGCCAGTGCCGTGGATGGGACAGGGTTTGAAAAACTGTTTTTT.

This sequence joins TRBV2 and TRBJ2-3; TRBD1 might be the D (5 bases). Germline V gene lookup returns CDR1 SNHLY and CDR2 FYNNEI. This CDR3 is 14 amino acids long. V lost 7 bases to trimming and J lost 4 bases, with 15 bases between them. CDR3 nucleotides: TGTGCCAGCATTCCAGGGAATTCGGCAGATACGCAGTATTTT. Translating it yields CASIPGNSADTQYF.

The chain carries TRBV5-1 and TRBJ1-2, with 8 bases matching TRBD1. The germline CDR1 and CDR2 sequences are SGHRS and YFSETQ. The V and J ends lost 1 base and 1 base, in that order; junction bases with no gene match: 3. The CDR3 spans 15 residues. CDR3 DNA: TGCGCCAGCAGCTTGTCAGGGGGCAATAACTATGGCTACACCTTC. It codes for CASSLSGGNNYGYTF.

The chain has TRBV7-2 and TRBJ1-2; the D gene is possibly TRBD1 (6 bases). CDR1 is SGHTA, CDR2 FQGNSA, per germline. Trimming shortened V by 5 bases and J by 2 bases, and 18 bases separated the two germline ends. This CDR3 has 16 residues. The CDR3 is CASSPIATGRNYGYTF. CDR3 nucleotides: TGTGCCAGCAGCCCAATCGCCACAGGGCGCAACTATGGCTACACCTTC.

This clone was detected once. The chain uses TRBV12-3 or TRBV12-4 and TRBJ1-1; TRBD1 is a possible D gene (5 bases). The germline V and J ends were trimmed by 5 bases and 6 bases, with 13 bases remaining between them. The CDR3 is 13 amino acids. The CDR3 region has the DNA TGTGCCAGCAGTAGTTACAGGTCACCTGAAGCTTTCTTT. Translation: CASSSYRSPEAFF.

This chain uses TRBV5-8 with TRBJ2-5, with a weak D call TRBD1 (5 bases). The V end lost 2 bases, the J end lost 3 bases, and 8 bases lay between the germline ends. This CDR3 has 13 residues. Germline assignment: CDR1 SGHTS and CDR2 YDEGEE. The CDR3 protein is CASSFFREETQYF. In nucleotides, the CDR3 is TGTGCCAGCAGCTTCTTCAGGGAAGAGACCCAGTACTTC. The entire variable domain, with the rest obtained from reference TRBV5-8 and TRBJ2-5, is as follows: EAGVTQSPTHLIKTRGQQATLRCSPISGHTSVYWYQQALGLGLQFLLWYDEGEERNRGNFPPRFSGRQFPNYSSELNVNALELEDSALYLCASSFFREETQYFGPGTRLLVL.

The chain links TRBV5-6 to TRBJ1-2, with TRBD1 identical over 9 bases. From germline, CDR1 is SGHDT and CDR2 YYEEEE. After removal of 5 bases from V and 5 bases from J, the junction contained 7 bases not matched to a gene. The CDR3 is 14 amino acids. The CDR3 sequence is CASSTDRGWYGYTF. CDR3 nucleotides: TGTGCCAGCAGTACGGACAGGGGTTGGTATGGCTACACCTTC.

The chain joins TRBV5-1 to TRBJ2-2; weak D call: TRBD1 (6 bases). V lost 3 bases and J 5 bases, leaving 17 bases between the germline ends. The V gene's germline CDR1 is SGHRS and CDR2 YFSETQ. The CDR3 is 16 residues long. CDR3 protein: CASSSGTPRRTGELFF. The CDR3 coding sequence is TGCGCCAGCAGCTCAGGGACACCACGGCGGACCGGGGAGCTGTTTTTT. The whole variable domain, filled in from reference TRBV5-1 and TRBJ2-2, reads KAGVTQTPRYLIKTRGQQVTLSCSPISGHRSVSWYQQTPGQGLQFLFEYFSETQRNKGNFPGRFSGRQFSNSRSEMNVSTLELGDSALYLCASSSGTPRRTGELFFGEGSRLTVL.

V and J are TRBV10-3 and TRBJ2-5; tentatively, D is TRBD2 (5 bases). Trimming removed 0 bases at V and 7 bases at J, with 9 bases between. CDR3 length: 13 residues. Germline assignment: CDR1 ENHRY and CDR2 SYGVKD. DNA of the CDR3: TGTGCCATCAGTGAGTCGATTGAGGGGACCCAGTACTTC. As protein: CAISESIEGTQYF.

J is TRBJ1-6 and V is TRBV18, with D perhaps TRBD1 (6 bases). The CDR3 totals 14 residues. V lost 3 bases and J lost 5, with 8 bases in between. Germline V CDR1 and CDR2: KGHSH, LQKENI. For the CDR3, the DNA is TGTGCCAGCTCACCCACAGGGAATAATTCACCCCTCCACTTT. Its translation is CASSPTGNNSPLHF.

V is TRBV7-9 and J is TRBJ1-1; D remains ambiguous. The germline gives CDR1 SEHNR, CDR2 FQNEAQ (reference sequence). The CDR3 is 11 amino acids. V gave up 6 bases and J gave up 10 bases, with 12 bases separating them. The CDR3 loop is CASSQQEGAFF. CDR3 DNA: TGTGCCAGCAGTCAGCAGGAGGGAGCTTTCTTT.

On this clone: Additional DNA sequences in this sample encode the identical CDR3. The chain joins TRBV2 to TRBJ2-7, with a weak D call TRBD1 (5 bases). V was clipped by 6 bases and J by 1 base, with 7 bases between them. CDR1 is SNHLY, CDR2 FYNNEI, per germline. This CDR3 has 12 amino acids. Here the CDR3 reads CASRQGSYEQYF. CDR3 bases: TGTGCCAGCAGGCAGGGTTCCTACGAGCAGTACTTC.

The chain combines TRBV6-6 with TRBJ1-3; 10 bases are a match to TRBD1. The CDR3 is 15 residues long. Trimming at V came to 4 bases and at J to 8 bases, leaving 8 bases not matched to a gene. Germline CDR1 reads MNHNY; CDR2 reads SVGAGI (reference sequence). CDR3 region: CASSSIRDRGDTIYF. In DNA, the CDR3 is TGTGCCAGCAGTTCTATCCGGGACAGGGGCGACACCATATATTTT.

This chain links TRBV5-1 with TRBJ1-1; 7 bases fit TRBD1. Per the germline V gene, CDR1 is SGHRS and CDR2 is YFSETQ. The trim removed 0 bases at V and 3 bases at J, leaving 2 bases unmatched. The CDR3 contains 14 residues. The CDR3 is CASSLGRGDTEAFF. The CDR3 bases are TGCGCCAGCAGCTTGGGCAGGGGGGACACTGAAGCTTTCTTT.

The chain carries TRBV28 and TRBJ2-7; 9 bases are shared with TRBD1. V shed 2 bases, J shed 2 bases, and the junction held 7 bases outside the gene matches. Germline loops: CDR1 MDHEN, CDR2 SYDVKM. This CDR3 spans 16 amino acids. CDR3 coding DNA: TGTGCCAGCAGTTTAGGTAACAGGGGGCCTACCTACGAGCAGTACTTC. Translation: CASSLGNRGPTYEQYF.

The chain carries TRBV5-1 and TRBJ2-5; 8 bases fit TRBD2. The V gene's germline CDR1 is SGHRS and CDR2 YFSETQ. The CDR3 has 15 residues. V shed 4 bases, J shed 6 bases, and the junction held 11 bases outside the gene matches. CDR3 region: CASSPGSGGRKTQYF. In DNA, the CDR3 is TGCGCCAGCAGCCCGGGGAGCGGGGGTAGGAAGACCCAGTACTTC.

The gene calls are TRBV6-2 or TRBV6-3 and TRBJ2-5, with a possible D match to TRBD2 (6 bases). From germline, CDR1 is MNHEY and CDR2 SVGEGT. Trimming left V 5 bases short and J 6 bases short, with 16 bases between. This CDR3 is built from 14 residues. The chain's CDR3 is CASSPLLAMKTQYF. CDR3 coding DNA: TGTGCCAGCAGTCCCCTTCTAGCGATGAAGACCCAGTACTTC.

The rearrangement joins TRBV4-1 to TRBJ2-7; D might be TRBD1 (6 bases). The CDR3 runs to 15 residues. Trimming cost V 4 bases and J 4 bases, with 17 bases left between them. Germline assignment: CDR1 MGHRA and CDR2 YSYEKL. The CDR3 region has the DNA TGCGCCAGCAGCCCACAGGGTGCCCGCTCTTACGAGCAGTACTTC. Translation gives CASSPQGARSYEQYF.

This clone was detected only a few times. V and J are TRBV24-1 and TRBJ1-1, with D possibly TRBD1 on 6 matching bases. V shed 3 bases and J shed 12 bases, with 19 bases lying between them. The CDR3 is made up of 14 amino acids. From germline, CDR1 is KGHDR and CDR2 SFDVKD. CDR3 bases: TGTGCCACCAGTGATCCAGGGGTAGAAGCCATAACTTTCTTT. Translation: CATSDPGVEAITFF.

This rearrangement joins TRBV2 to TRBJ2-5, with a tentative D call TRBD2 (6 bases). The V and J ends lost 0 bases and 0 bases respectively, with 26 bases between them. There are 21 residues in the CDR3. CDR1 is SNHLY and CDR2 is FYNNEI in the germline V gene. CDR3 nucleotides: TGTGCCAGCAGTGAAGCGGTAAGCCCCAGCGACAAGCGGGCGTACCAAGAGACCCAGTACTTC. It encodes CASSEAVSPSDKRAYQETQYF.

Remarks on this clone: The sample contains more than one DNA sequence encoding this CDR3. J is TRBJ2-7 and V is TRBV11-2; perhaps TRBD2 as D (6 bases). CDR3 size: 15 residues. V lost 0 bases to trimming and J lost 4 bases, with 13 bases between them. Per the germline V gene, CDR1 is SGHAT and CDR2 is FQNNGV. The CDR3 loop reads CASSLDRQGGYEQYF. Here the CDR3 DNA reads TGTGCCAGCAGCTTAGATCGTCAGGGAGGTTACGAGCAGTACTTC.

This chain uses TRBV7-2 with TRBJ2-3; TRBD1 is a possible D gene (6 bases). This CDR3 has 14 amino acids. Germline CDR1 is SGHTA and CDR2 is FQGNSA. The V and J ends lost 4 bases and 5 bases respectively, with 13 bases between them. The CDR3 region is CASSSRQAGDTQYF. The DNA of the CDR3 is TGTGCCAGCAGCTCCAGACAGGCGGGAGATACGCAGTATTTT. Together with reference TRBV7-2 and TRBJ2-3, the CDR3 gives the full variable domain: GAGVSQSPSNKVTEKGKDVELRCDPISGHTALYWYRQSLGQGLEFLIYFQGNSAPDKSGLPSDRFSAERTGGSVSTLTIQRTQQEDSAVYLCASSSRQAGDTQYFGPGTRLTVL.

The chain recombines TRBV4-1 with TRBJ1-4; D is undetermined. CDR3 length equals 14 residues. V was shortened by 3 bases and J by 8 bases, with 13 bases between the two germline ends. The germline V gene has CDR1 MGHRA and CDR2 YSYEKL. CDR3 nucleotide sequence: TGCGCCAGCAGCCAGTGGGAGGGTCGCGAAAAACTGTTTTTT. As protein: CASSQWEGREKLFF.

V usage is TRBV29-1 and J usage is TRBJ2-1; 11 bases are a match to TRBD2. The germline gives CDR1 SQVTM, CDR2 ANQGSEA. With 4 bases clipped from V and 7 bases from J, the junction kept 9 bases outside the gene matches. This CDR3 region has 15 residues. The CDR3 sequence: CSVGLFSGGANEQFF. CDR3 bases: TGCAGCGTTGGCTTGTTTAGCGGGGGGGCGAATGAGCAGTTCTTC.